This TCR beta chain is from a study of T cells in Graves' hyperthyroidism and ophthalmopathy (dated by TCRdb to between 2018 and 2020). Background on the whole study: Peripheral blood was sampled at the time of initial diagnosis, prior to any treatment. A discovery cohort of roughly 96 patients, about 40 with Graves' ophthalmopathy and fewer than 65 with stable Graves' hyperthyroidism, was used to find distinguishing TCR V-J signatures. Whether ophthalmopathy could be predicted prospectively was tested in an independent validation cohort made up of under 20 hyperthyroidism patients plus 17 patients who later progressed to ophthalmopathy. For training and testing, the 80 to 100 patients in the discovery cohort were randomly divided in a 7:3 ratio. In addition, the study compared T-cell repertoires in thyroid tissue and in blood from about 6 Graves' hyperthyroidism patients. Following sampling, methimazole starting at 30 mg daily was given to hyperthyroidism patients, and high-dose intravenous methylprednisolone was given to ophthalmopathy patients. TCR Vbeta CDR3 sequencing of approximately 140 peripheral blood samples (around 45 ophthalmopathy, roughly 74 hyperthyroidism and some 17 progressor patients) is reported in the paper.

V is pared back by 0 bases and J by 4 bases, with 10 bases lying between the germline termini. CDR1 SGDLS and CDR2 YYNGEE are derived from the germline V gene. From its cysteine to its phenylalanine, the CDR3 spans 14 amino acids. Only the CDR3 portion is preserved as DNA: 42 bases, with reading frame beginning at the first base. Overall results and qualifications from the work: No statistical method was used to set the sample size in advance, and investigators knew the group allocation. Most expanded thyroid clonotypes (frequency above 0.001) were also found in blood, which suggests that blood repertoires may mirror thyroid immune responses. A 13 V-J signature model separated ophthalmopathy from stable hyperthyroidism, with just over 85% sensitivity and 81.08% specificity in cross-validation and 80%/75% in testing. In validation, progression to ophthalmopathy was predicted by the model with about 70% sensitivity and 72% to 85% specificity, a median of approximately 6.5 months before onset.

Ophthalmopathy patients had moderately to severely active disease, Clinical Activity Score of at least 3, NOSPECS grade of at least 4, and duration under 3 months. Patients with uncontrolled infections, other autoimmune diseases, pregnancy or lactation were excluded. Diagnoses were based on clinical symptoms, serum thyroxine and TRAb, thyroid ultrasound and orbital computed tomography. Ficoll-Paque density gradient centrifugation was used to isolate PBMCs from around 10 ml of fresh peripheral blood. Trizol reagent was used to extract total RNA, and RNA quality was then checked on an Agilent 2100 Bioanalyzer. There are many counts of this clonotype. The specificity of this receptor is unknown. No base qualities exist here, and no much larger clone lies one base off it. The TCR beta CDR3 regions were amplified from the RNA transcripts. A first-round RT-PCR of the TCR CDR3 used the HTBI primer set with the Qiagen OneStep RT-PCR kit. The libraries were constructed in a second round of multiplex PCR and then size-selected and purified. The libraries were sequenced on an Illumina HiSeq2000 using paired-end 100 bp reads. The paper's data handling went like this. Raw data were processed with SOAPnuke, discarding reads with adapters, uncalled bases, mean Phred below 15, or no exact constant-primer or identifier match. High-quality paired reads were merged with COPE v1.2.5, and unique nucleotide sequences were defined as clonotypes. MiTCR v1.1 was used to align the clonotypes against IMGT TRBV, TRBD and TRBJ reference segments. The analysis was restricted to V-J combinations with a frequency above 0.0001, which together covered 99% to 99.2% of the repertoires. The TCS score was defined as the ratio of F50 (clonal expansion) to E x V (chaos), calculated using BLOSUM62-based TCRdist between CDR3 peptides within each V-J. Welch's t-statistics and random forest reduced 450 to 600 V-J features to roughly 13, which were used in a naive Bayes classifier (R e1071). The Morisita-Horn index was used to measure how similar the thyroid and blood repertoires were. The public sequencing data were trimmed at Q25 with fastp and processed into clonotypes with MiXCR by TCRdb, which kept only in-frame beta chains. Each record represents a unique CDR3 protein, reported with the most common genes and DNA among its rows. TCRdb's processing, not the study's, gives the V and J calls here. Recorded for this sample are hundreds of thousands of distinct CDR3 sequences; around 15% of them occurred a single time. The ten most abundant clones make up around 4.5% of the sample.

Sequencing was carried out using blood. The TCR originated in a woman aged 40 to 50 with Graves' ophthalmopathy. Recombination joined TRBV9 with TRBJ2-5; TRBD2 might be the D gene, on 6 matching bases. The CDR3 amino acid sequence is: CASSVAGAGETQYF. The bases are TGTGCCAGCAGCGTAGCGGGAGCGGGAGAGACCCAGTACTTC.